The subject of this entry is one TCR beta chain. Antigen specificity is unknown. PCR amplification relied on 60 Vbeta primers (plus 13 Jbeta primers). Sequenced by immunoSEQ multiplex PCR; TCRdb stores in-frame clones only, minus some. The profile covers around 140,000 clones, with approximately 78% appearing a single time and 1.4% to 1.5% taken by the ten largest. The CDR3 contains 15 residues. Germline V CDR1 and CDR2: MNHNY, SVGAGI (reference sequence). J gave up 3 bases and V 2 bases, and 3 bases lay outside the gene matches. This sample was included in a study of cytomegalovirus exposure and HLA in healthy donors. Overall study findings and caveats: Previous analysis showed most TCR beta V segments were productive about 87% or about 30% of the time. Immune exposure information available was restricted to CMV serostatus. Per a later analysis, HLA-associated TCR beta chains showed more clonal expansion than other, equally common TCR beta chains.

Material: PBMCs. This sequence was found in a female donor in good health and CMV-seronegative. This rearrangement joins TRBV6-6 to TRBJ2-2; TRBD2 agrees at 7 bases. In nucleotides, the CDR3 is TGTGCCAGCAGTTACGGCGGGAGTGACACCGGGGAGCTGTTTTTT. Protein: CASSYGGSDTGELFF.